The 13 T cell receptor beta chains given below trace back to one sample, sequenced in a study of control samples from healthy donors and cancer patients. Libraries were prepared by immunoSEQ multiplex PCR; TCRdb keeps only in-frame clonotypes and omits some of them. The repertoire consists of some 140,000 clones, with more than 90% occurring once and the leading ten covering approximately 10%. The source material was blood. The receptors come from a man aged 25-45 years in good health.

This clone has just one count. The CDR3 DNA follows: TGTGCCAGTAGTGCGGCCACGACTTCTCAAGAGACCCAGTACTTC. This encodes CASSAATTSQETQYF. This chain uses TRBV19 with TRBJ2-5; D not certain. This CDR3 is 15 amino acids long. Germline CDR1 LNHDA, CDR2 SQIVND (reference sequence). Trimming removed 5 bases from V and 2 bases from J, with 15 bases in between. Drawing the rest from reference TRBV19 and TRBJ2-5, the complete variable domain is DGGITQSPKYLFRKEGQNVTLSCEQNLNHDAMYWYRQDPGQGLRLIYYSQIVNDFQKGDIAEGYSVSREKKESFPLTVTSAQKNPTAFYLCASSAATTSQETQYFGPGTRLLVL.

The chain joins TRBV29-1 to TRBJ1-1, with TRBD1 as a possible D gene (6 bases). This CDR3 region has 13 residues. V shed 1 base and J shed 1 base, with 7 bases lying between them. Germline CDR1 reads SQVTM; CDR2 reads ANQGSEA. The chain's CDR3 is CSVEVGANTEAFF. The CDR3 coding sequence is TGCAGCGTTGAAGTGGGGGCGAACACTGAAGCTTTCTTT.

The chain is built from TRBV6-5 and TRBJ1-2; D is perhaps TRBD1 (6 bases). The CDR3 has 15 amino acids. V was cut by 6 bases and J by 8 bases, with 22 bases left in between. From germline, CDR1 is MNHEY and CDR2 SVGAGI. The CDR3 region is CASSPAWATGIGYTF. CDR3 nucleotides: TGTGCCAGCAGCCCCGCGTGGGCTACAGGGATAGGCTACACCTTC.

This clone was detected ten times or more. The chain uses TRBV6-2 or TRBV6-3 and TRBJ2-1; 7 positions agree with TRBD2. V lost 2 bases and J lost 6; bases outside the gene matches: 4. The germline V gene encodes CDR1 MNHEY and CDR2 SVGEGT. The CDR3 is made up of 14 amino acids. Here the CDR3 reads CASSYGREINEQFF. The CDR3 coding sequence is TGTGCCAGCAGTTACGGGCGGGAGATCAATGAGCAGTTCTTC.

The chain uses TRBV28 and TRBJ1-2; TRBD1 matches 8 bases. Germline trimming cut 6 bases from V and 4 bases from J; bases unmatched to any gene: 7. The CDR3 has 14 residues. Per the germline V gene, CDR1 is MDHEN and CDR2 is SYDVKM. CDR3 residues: CASRTPGQVYGYTF. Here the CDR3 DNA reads TGTGCCAGCAGGACCCCGGGACAGGTCTATGGCTACACCTTC.

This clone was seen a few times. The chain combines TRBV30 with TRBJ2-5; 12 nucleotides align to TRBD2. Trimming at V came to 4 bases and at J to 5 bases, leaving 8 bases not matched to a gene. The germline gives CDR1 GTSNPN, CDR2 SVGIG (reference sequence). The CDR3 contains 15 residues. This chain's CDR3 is CAWNPSGRAEETQYF. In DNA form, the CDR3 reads TGTGCCTGGAATCCTAGCGGGAGGGCCGAGGAGACCCAGTACTTC.

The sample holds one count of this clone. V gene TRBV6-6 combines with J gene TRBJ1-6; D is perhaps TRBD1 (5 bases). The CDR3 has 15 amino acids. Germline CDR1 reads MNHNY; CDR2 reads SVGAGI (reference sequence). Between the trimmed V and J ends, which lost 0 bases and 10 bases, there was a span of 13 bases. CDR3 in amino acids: CASSYSEGPTSPLHF. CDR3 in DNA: TGTGCCAGCAGTTACTCTGAGGGACCCACCTCACCCCTCCACTTT.

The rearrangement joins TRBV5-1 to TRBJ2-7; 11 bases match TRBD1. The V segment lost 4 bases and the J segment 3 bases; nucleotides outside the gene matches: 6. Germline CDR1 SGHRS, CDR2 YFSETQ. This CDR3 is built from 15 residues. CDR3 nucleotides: TGCGCCAGCAGCCTTTGGGGGACAGGGGGCTACGAGCAGTACTTC. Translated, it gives CASSLWGTGGYEQYF.

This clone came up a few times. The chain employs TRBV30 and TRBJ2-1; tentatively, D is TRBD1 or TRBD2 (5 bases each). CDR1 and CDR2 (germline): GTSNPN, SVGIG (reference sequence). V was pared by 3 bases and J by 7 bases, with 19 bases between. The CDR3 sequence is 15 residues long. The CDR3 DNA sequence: TGTGCCTGGAGATCGCCGGGACGGGCGTGGAATGAGCAGTTCTTC. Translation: CAWRSPGRAWNEQFF.

The CDR3 loop reads CASSDRENEKLFF. DNA for the CDR3: TGTGCCAGCAGCGACCGGGAGAATGAAAAACTGTTTTTT. This chain connects TRBV21-1 to TRBJ1-4. TRBV21-1 is termed a pseudogene. The CDR3 has 13 amino acids.

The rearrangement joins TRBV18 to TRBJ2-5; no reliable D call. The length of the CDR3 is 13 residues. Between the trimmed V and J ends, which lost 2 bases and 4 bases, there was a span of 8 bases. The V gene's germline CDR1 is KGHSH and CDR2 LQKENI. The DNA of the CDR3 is TGTGCCAGCTCACCAAGACCCCGAGAGACCCAGTACTTC. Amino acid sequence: CASSPRPRETQYF.

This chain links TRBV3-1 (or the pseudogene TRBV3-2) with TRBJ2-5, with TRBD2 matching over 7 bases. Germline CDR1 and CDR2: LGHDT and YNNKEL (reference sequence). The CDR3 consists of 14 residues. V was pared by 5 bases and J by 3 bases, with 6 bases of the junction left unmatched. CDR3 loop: CASSSLGGEETQYF. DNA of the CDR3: TGTGCCAGCAGCTCTTTGGGGGGGGAAGAGACCCAGTACTTC.

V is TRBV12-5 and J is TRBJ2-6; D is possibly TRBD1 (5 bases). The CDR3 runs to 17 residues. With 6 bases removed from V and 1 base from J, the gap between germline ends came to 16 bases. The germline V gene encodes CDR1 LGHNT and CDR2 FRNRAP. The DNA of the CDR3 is TGTGCTAGTGGCCAGACGCAGGGAAGTTCTGGGGCCAACGTCCTGACTTTC. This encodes CASGQTQGSSGANVLTF.